This T cell receptor beta chain is from a study of T cell changes during pregnancy in multiple sclerosis. The repertoire was sequenced with immunoSEQ multiplex PCR; TCRdb's copy has only in-frame clones and lacks some. The data hold about 59,000 clones, with roughly 94% observed a single time. Per the germline V gene, CDR1 is MNHEY and CDR2 is SMNVEV (reference sequence). The CDR3 consists of 15 residues. With 1 base removed from V and 3 bases from J, the gap between germline ends came to 13 bases. Sequences were derived from CD8+ T cells from peripheral blood mononuclear cells, sampled after pregnancy. The origin of this receptor is a female donor with multiple sclerosis, enrolled in a pregnancy study. This rearrangement joins TRBV27 to TRBJ2-7; weak D call: TRBD1 (5 bases). The CDR3 spells CASSLLMTANYEQYF. DNA of the CDR3: TGTGCCAGCAGTTTATTAATGACAGCCAACTACGAGCAGTACTTC.